These 22 T cell receptor beta chains originate from one sample sequenced in a study of T cells in Graves' hyperthyroidism and ophthalmopathy. The CDR3 regions of TCR beta were amplified from RNA transcripts. The HTBI primer set drove a first-round RT-PCR of the TCR CDR3. TCRdb reprocessed the multiplex PCR reads via MiXCR and lists one record per CDR3 protein. The data contain about 600,000 distinct CDR3 sequences, approximately 15% of them singletons. Sequencing was carried out using blood. The source of these receptors is a woman in her thirties or forties with Graves' ophthalmopathy.

This clonotype occurred a few times. The rearrangement links TRBV2 to TRBJ2-1, with TRBD2 matching 9 bases. The CDR3 runs 15 residues. Germline V gene sequence: CDR1 SNHLY, CDR2 FYNNEI. V lost 10 bases, J lost 4 bases, and 11 bases stayed unmatched. CDR3 DNA: TGTGCCACCCCACCTTCGGGACTAGCTTACAATGAGCAGTTCTTC. Its protein is CATPPSGLAYNEQFF.

This clonotype was observed at least ten times. V is TRBV18 and J is TRBJ2-1; the D is unclear. The V end lost 3 bases, the J end lost 7 bases, and 19 bases lay between the germline ends. There are 16 residues in the CDR3. The germline V gene has CDR1 KGHSH and CDR2 LQKENI. The CDR3 DNA reads TGTGCCAGCTCACCTGGCGGCGGCCTAGGAGCGAATGAGCAGTTCTTC. Translating it yields CASSPGGGLGANEQFF.

Ten or more counts support this clonotype. V gene TRBV11-2 combines with J gene TRBJ2-7; weak D call: TRBD1 (6 bases). Germline CDR1 is SGHAT and CDR2 is FQNNGV. The V end was cut by 1 base, the J end by 2 bases, with 15 bases between. The CDR3 has 16 residues. In nucleotides, the CDR3 is TGTGCCAGCAGCTTAGGTCTTGGGACACAAGCCTACGAGCAGTACTTC. Translated: CASSLGLGTQAYEQYF. Full variable domain (remainder filled in from reference TRBV11-2 and TRBJ2-7): EAGVAQSPRYKIIEKRQSVAFWCNPISGHATLYWYQQILGQGPKLLIQFQNNGVVDDSQLPKDRFSAERLKGVDSTLKIQPAKLEDSAVYLCASSLGLGTQAYEQYFGPGTRLTVT.

This clonotype has at least ten counts. V gene TRBV19 combines with J gene TRBJ2-3; TRBD1 matches 7 bases. Germline loops: CDR1 LNHDA, CDR2 SQIVND (reference sequence). With V trimmed by 4 bases and J by 1 base, 14 bases remained unmatched. This CDR3 has 18 residues. CDR3 residues: CASSRAPIQGKGTDTQYF. DNA of the CDR3: TGTGCCAGTAGTAGAGCCCCTATACAGGGGAAAGGCACAGATACGCAGTATTTT.

The table lists this clonotype with many counts. The chain combines TRBV11-2 with TRBJ1-4, with 7 bases aligning to TRBD1. Germline V gene sequence: CDR1 SGHAT, CDR2 FQNNGV. V shed 3 bases, J shed 3 bases, and the junction held 7 bases outside the gene matches. The CDR3 is 16 amino acids. CDR3 coding DNA: TGTGCCAGCAGCTTGGGGTGGGACAGCTCTAATGAAAAACTGTTTTTT. Its protein product is CASSLGWDSSNEKLFF.

This clonotype was counted many times. The J gene is TRBJ2-1, the V gene TRBV20-1; TRBD2 agrees at 10 bases. In germline, CDR1 is DFQATT, CDR2 SNEGSKA (reference sequence). V shed 2 bases and J 8 bases; nucleotides not matched to a gene: 12. This CDR3 spans 16 amino acids. The CDR3 DNA sequence: TGCAGTGCTAGACGTGGAGCGGGAGGGCCGGGAGATGAGCAGTTCTTC. It specifies CSARRGAGGPGDEQFF.

The table lists this clonotype with many counts. The chain joins TRBV3-1 to TRBJ1-5; D is unresolved. This CDR3 contains 13 residues. Germline V CDR1 and CDR2: LGHDT, YNNKEL (reference sequence). Trimming pared 4 bases from V and 7 bases from J, leaving 11 bases between. Here the CDR3 reads CASSPRGSQPQHF. DNA for the CDR3: TGTGCCAGCAGCCCTCGGGGATCCCAGCCCCAGCATTTT.

Of note for this clonotype: One junction end disagrees with the germline gene, perhaps due to a read error. The rearrangement links TRBV6-5 to TRBJ1-5, with D uncertain. Germline lookup yields CDR1 MNHEY and CDR2 SVGAGI. CDR3 length equals 15 residues. CDR3 residues: CANSYGKHSGQPQHF. As DNA, the CDR3 is TGTGCCAACAGTTATGGGAAACACTCGGGTCAGCCCCAGCATTTT.

This clonotype was seen ten or more times. This rearrangement joins TRBV7-2 to TRBJ1-5; 8 bases line up with TRBD1. The CDR3 totals 14 residues. Germline V gene sequence: CDR1 SGHTA, CDR2 FQGNSA. J lost 4 bases, V lost 1 base, and 0 bases had no gene match. The CDR3 bases are TGTGCCAGCAGCTTAGACAGGGGGAATCAGCCCCAGCATTTT. Its translation is CASSLDRGNQPQHF.

The chain couples TRBV20-1 to TRBJ2-3; TRBD2 matches at 10 bases. With 1 base clipped from V and 3 bases from J, the junction kept 10 bases outside the gene matches. The germline V gene has CDR1 DFQATT and CDR2 SNEGSKA (reference sequence). CDR3 length equals 17 residues. CDR3 amino acids: CSARGSGGREGTDTQYF. In DNA form, the CDR3 reads TGCAGTGCTAGAGGTAGCGGGGGGCGAGAGGGAACAGATACGCAGTATTTT.

There are many counts of this clonotype. The chain joins TRBV2 to TRBJ2-7; D gene ambiguous. The CDR3 runs 12 residues. Germline assignment: CDR1 SNHLY and CDR2 FYNNEI. Trimming left V 6 bases short and J 3 bases short, with 9 bases between. CDR3: CASRSSNYEQYF. CDR3 DNA sequence: TGTGCCAGCAGATCCAGTAACTACGAGCAGTACTTC.

This clonotype was counted only a few times. The chain recombines TRBV28 with TRBJ1-1, with D unresolved. This CDR3 comprises 12 residues. V lost 3 bases and J lost 3, with 5 bases in between. The V gene's germline CDR1 is MDHEN and CDR2 SYDVKM. This CDR3 reads CASSLLYTEAFF. CDR3 sequence (DNA): TGTGCCAGCAGTTTGCTTTACACTGAAGCTTTCTTT.

The sample holds many counts of this clonotype. This chain uses TRBV18 with TRBJ2-1; the D call may be TRBD1 or TRBD2 (5 bases each). This CDR3 spans 17 amino acids. Per the germline V gene, CDR1 is KGHSH and CDR2 is LQKENI. Trimming pared 3 bases from V and 0 bases from J, leaving 15 bases between. The CDR3 spells CASSPRLAGSSYNEQFF. The CDR3, as DNA: TGTGCCAGCTCACCCCGGCTAGCAGGGAGCTCCTACAATGAGCAGTTCTTC.

This clonotype was counted a few times. The V call is TRBV10-2, the J call TRBJ2-4; perhaps TRBD1 as D (6 bases). The CDR3 spans 15 residues. V was shortened by 7 bases and J by 6 bases, with 19 bases between the two germline ends. Germline V CDR1 and CDR2: WSHSY, SAAADI. The CDR3 bases are TGCGCCAGCAACCCCGGGACACCGGGCGGAAACATTCAGTACTTC. Translating it yields CASNPGTPGGNIQYF.

This clonotype appeared a single time. The J gene is TRBJ2-2, the V gene TRBV19; D is tentatively TRBD1 or TRBD2 (5 bases each). Trimming left V 8 bases short and J 2 bases short, with 15 bases between. CDR1 is LNHDA and CDR2 is SQIVND in the germline V gene (reference sequence). This CDR3 has 15 amino acids. CDR3 region: CASRDRGFNTGELFF. The CDR3, as DNA: TGTGCCAGTCGGGATAGGGGTTTTAACACCGGGGAGCTGTTTTTT.

The J gene is TRBJ2-1, the V gene TRBV4-1, with 8 bases lining up with TRBD2. The CDR3 length is 19 residues. V shed 8 bases, J shed 7 bases, and the junction held 25 bases outside the gene matches. The germline gives CDR1 MGHRA, CDR2 YSYEKL. CDR3 nucleotide sequence: TGCGCCAGCTCCCGAGGTGACGGGGGGGCAACTCAAGGGGGAAATGAGCAGTTCTTC. It codes for CASSRGDGGATQGGNEQFF.

V usage is TRBV27 and J usage is TRBJ1-1; D unclear. The CDR3 totals 15 residues. With 5 bases removed from V and 1 base from J, the gap between germline ends came to 14 bases. CDR1 and CDR2 (germline): MNHEY, SMNVEV (reference sequence). In DNA, the CDR3 is TGTGCCAGCAGTCACCTCACAGAGGGGAACACTGAAGCTTTCTTT. Amino acids: CASSHLTEGNTEAFF.

This clonotype showed up many times. The CDR3 protein is CSAYTRGLKKTQYF. The CDR3 nucleotides are TGCAGTGCCTACACCAGGGGTTTAAAAAAGACCCAGTACTTC. This sequence joins TRBV20-1 and TRBJ2-5, with D perhaps TRBD1 (6 bases). Germline-derived CDR1 and CDR2 are DFQATT and SNEGSKA (reference sequence). The V end was cut by 6 bases, the J end by 6 bases, with 20 bases between. The CDR3 consists of 14 residues.

Ten or more counts support this clonotype. V and J are TRBV2 and TRBJ2-1, with 16 bases aligning to TRBD2. This CDR3 is 18 amino acids long. V lost 1 base, J lost 1 base, and 1 base stayed unmatched. Germline-derived CDR1 and CDR2 are SNHLY and FYNNEI. In DNA form, the CDR3 reads TGTGCCAGCAGTGAAGGGGGACTAGCGGGAGGGTCCTACAATGAGCAGTTCTTC. It translates to CASSEGGLAGGSYNEQFF.

This clonotype was seen a handful of times. A much larger clone sits a single nucleotide away, making a read error possible. The chain employs TRBV6-1 and TRBJ2-3; D may be TRBD1 (5 bases). Looked up from germline, CDR1 is MNHNS and CDR2 is SASEGT. Between the trimmed V and J ends, which lost 1 base and 0 bases, there was a span of 5 bases. The CDR3 runs 14 residues. The CDR3 DNA follows: TGTGCCAGCAGTGAAGAGGGGAGCACAGATACGCAGTATTTT. It codes for CASSEEGSTDTQYF.

This clonotype has only a few counts. V usage is TRBV7-9 and J usage is TRBJ2-5; TRBD1 is a possible D gene (5 bases). CDR3 length: 18 amino acids. Trimming removed 1 base from V and 0 bases from J, with 18 bases in between. Germline V lookup: CDR1 SEHNR, CDR2 FQNEAQ (reference sequence). The chain's CDR3 is CASSLGLSTVPYQETQYF. For the CDR3, the DNA is TGTGCCAGCAGCTTAGGCCTGTCGACAGTCCCCTACCAAGAGACCCAGTACTTC.

This clonotype was counted ten times or more. The J gene is TRBJ2-7, the V gene TRBV7-8, with D unresolved. Germline CDR1 reads SGHVS; CDR2 reads FQNEAQ. This CDR3 spans 17 amino acids. V lost 2 bases to trimming and J lost 6 bases, with 23 bases between them. The CDR3, as DNA: TGTGCCAGCAGCTTATTTACGTTTCTTCTAGTGGGGTCCGAGCAGTACTTC. Translating gives CASSLFTFLLVGSEQYF.